The 19 T cell receptor beta chains in this list originate from one sample, sequenced in a study of CD8 T cells in Susac syndrome. Reverse transcription of about 0.5 to 1 ug RNA was carried out with random hexamers. Via MiXCR, TCRdb re-called the immunoSEQ multiplex PCR reads, giving one row per CDR3 protein. The sample includes over 150,000 distinct CDR3 sequences, 85% to 95% seen only once; the top ten take 0.099%. Sample: CD4+ T cells from PBMCs. These receptors originate from a human donor with Susac syndrome.

This chain uses TRBV20-1 with TRBJ2-7, with TRBD1 matching 8 bases. The V and J ends lost 5 bases and 2 bases, in that order; junction bases with no gene match: 5. Germline V gene lookup returns CDR1 DFQATT and CDR2 SNEGSKA (reference sequence). The CDR3 sequence is 13 residues long. The CDR3 is CSAAQDRAYEQYF. The CDR3 region has the DNA TGCAGTGCTGCCCAGGACAGGGCCTACGAGCAGTACTTC.

V is TRBV9 and J is TRBJ2-5; D is undetermined. Trimming removed 0 bases at V and 1 base at J, with 10 bases between. Germline V CDR1 and CDR2: SGDLS, YYNGEE. This CDR3 comprises 15 residues. The CDR3, as DNA: TGTGCCAGCAGCGTAGTTTCCGGGTCCCAAGAGACCCAGTACTTC. This sequence encodes CASSVVSGSQETQYF.

This chain joins TRBV11-2 and TRBJ1-3; D gene uncertain. The germline CDR1 and CDR2 sequences are SGHAT and FQNNGV. The ends were cut back, 4 bases at V and 0 bases at J, with 7 bases in the middle. The CDR3 has 14 amino acids. CDR3 bases: TGTGCCAGCAGCTCCGTGATCTCTGGAAACACCATATATTTT. It encodes CASSSVISGNTIYF.

The chain recombines TRBV2 with TRBJ1-1; D perhaps matches TRBD1 (5 bases). Germline V gives CDR1 SNHLY, CDR2 FYNNEI. V shed 4 bases and J shed 0 bases, with 6 bases lying between them. There are 13 residues in the CDR3. As DNA, the CDR3 is TGTGCCAGCAGTGGACAGATGAACACTGAAGCTTTCTTT. The encoded protein is CASSGQMNTEAFF.

The chain uses TRBV9 and TRBJ1-2; D is ambiguous. V lost 0 bases and J 6 bases, leaving 12 bases between the germline ends. CDR3 length: 14 amino acids. CDR1 SGDLS and CDR2 YYNGEE come from the germline V gene. The CDR3 here is CASSVVPGSHGYTF. The DNA of the CDR3 is TGTGCCAGCAGCGTAGTCCCGGGTTCTCATGGCTACACCTTC.

This chain joins TRBV24-1 and TRBJ2-3; D is undetermined. Looked up from germline, CDR1 is KGHDR and CDR2 is SFDVKD. Trimming took 1 base from V and 8 from J, leaving 9 bases between them. The CDR3 loop spans 13 amino acids. The CDR3 bases are TGTGCCACCAGTGATTTCCAGTTAGGTACGCAGTATTTT. It is translated as CATSDFQLGTQYF.

The chain links TRBV29-1 to TRBJ2-7; TRBD2 might be the D (6 bases). Trimming took 4 bases from V and 1 from J, leaving 8 bases between them. The CDR3 sequence is 12 residues long. Germline V CDR1 and CDR2: SQVTM, ANQGSEA. The CDR3 here is CSVATSSYEQYF. CDR3 in DNA: TGCAGCGTTGCGACTAGTTCCTACGAGCAGTACTTC.

The V call is TRBV20-1, the J call TRBJ1-1; D gene ambiguous. This CDR3 region has 15 residues. Germline V lookup: CDR1 DFQATT, CDR2 SNEGSKA (reference sequence). The V end lost 0 bases, the J end lost 0 bases, and 11 bases lay between the germline ends. The CDR3 sequence is CSARDWAGMNTEAFF. The DNA of the CDR3 is TGCAGTGCTAGAGATTGGGCCGGCATGAACACTGAAGCTTTCTTT.

V usage is TRBV7-6 and J usage is TRBJ2-3; TRBD2 matches 9 bases. The V gene's germline CDR1 is SGHVS and CDR2 FNYEAQ. J gave up 4 bases and V 1 base, and 3 bases lay outside the gene matches. The CDR3 contains 15 residues. DNA for the CDR3: TGTGCCAGCAGCTTAGTAGCGGGGGAAGCAGATACGCAGTATTTT. It yields the protein CASSLVAGEADTQYF.

V gene TRBV7-2 combines with J gene TRBJ2-5; D is possibly TRBD2 (5 bases). In germline, CDR1 is SGHTA, CDR2 FQGNSA. The CDR3 contains 12 residues. The V gene lost 9 bases and the J gene lost 1 base, with 9 bases spanning the gap. CDR3 DNA: TGTGCCAGTGGACTGAGCCAAGAGACCCAGTACTTC. It translates to CASGLSQETQYF.

The V call is TRBV19, the J call TRBJ1-1, with D possibly TRBD1 on 6 matching bases. The germline CDR1 and CDR2 sequences are LNHDA and SQIVND (reference sequence). The CDR3 is 15 amino acids. V lost 3 bases, J lost 2 bases, and 13 bases lay in between. The CDR3 loop is CASSIPGQINTEAFF. The CDR3 bases are TGTGCCAGTAGTATTCCCGGACAGATAAACACTGAAGCTTTCTTT.

This CDR3 is CAWSSDPAGQPQHF. In DNA form, the CDR3 reads TGTGCCTGGAGTTCCGACCCAGCGGGCCAGCCCCAGCATTTT. The chain joins TRBV30 to TRBJ1-5; no clear D gene. Germline V gene lookup returns CDR1 GTSNPN and CDR2 SVGIG (reference sequence). The CDR3 contains 14 residues. V was shortened by 2 bases and J by 7 bases, with 15 bases between the two germline ends.

This chain uses TRBV6-6 with TRBJ1-6; 7 bases are a match to TRBD1. Germline CDR1 reads MNHNY; CDR2 reads SVGAGI (reference sequence). The junction had 9 bases not matched to a gene; V was cut back by 6 bases and J by 10 bases. The CDR3 extends over 14 amino acids. The DNA for the CDR3 is TGTGCCAGCAGCCTAGACAGGGTCGGGTCACCCCTCCACTTT. This sequence encodes CASSLDRVGSPLHF.

This chain uses TRBV12-5 with TRBJ2-5; TRBD1 or TRBD2 may be the D gene (5 bases each). V gave up 5 bases and J gave up 5 bases, with 30 bases separating them. This CDR3 region has 19 residues. CDR1 and CDR2 from the germline V gene are LGHNT and FRNRAP. CDR3 loop: CASGRNNAPRDPFLETQYF. CDR3 DNA: TGTGCTAGTGGTCGTAACAATGCCCCCCGGGACCCTTTTTTGGAGACCCAGTACTTC.

This sequence joins TRBV2 and TRBJ2-7, with TRBD2 matching 14 bases. Germline assignment: CDR1 SNHLY and CDR2 FYNNEI. CDR3 length: 17 residues. Trimming at V came to 6 bases and at J to 3 bases, leaving 10 bases not matched to a gene. CDR3 nucleotide sequence: TGTGCCAGCAGGGGGGGGACTAGCGGGAGTTCGGTCTACGAGCAGTACTTC. Protein product: CASRGGTSGSSVYEQYF. Looking up the rest from reference TRBV2 and TRBJ2-7 gives the full variable domain: EPEVTQTPSHQVTQMGQEVILRCVPISNHLYFYWYRQILGQKVEFLVSFYNNEISEKSEIFDDQFSVERPDGSNFTLKIRSTKLEDSAMYFCASRGGTSGSSVYEQYFGPGTRLTVT.

The CDR3 region is CSARERGAGVQYF. CDR3 DNA sequence: TGCAGTGCTAGAGAGAGGGGGGCGGGGGTGCAGTACTTC. The chain has TRBV20-1 and TRBJ2-7, with D possibly being TRBD2 (7 bases). Trimming left V 0 bases short and J 9 bases short, with 15 bases between. The length of the CDR3 is 13 residues. The V gene's germline CDR1 is DFQATT and CDR2 SNEGSKA (reference sequence).

Of note for this clonotype: Mismatch with germline at one junction end may stem from a read error. The V and J genes are TRBV2 and TRBJ1-2, with 9 nucleotides matching TRBD1. This CDR3 spans 18 amino acids. CDR1 and CDR2 from the germline V gene are SNHLY and FYNNEI. The CDR3 nucleotides read TGTGCCAGCAGTGATATCGTGAGGACAGGGGATTTTGACTATCGCTACACCTTC. Translation gives CASSDIVRTGDFDYRYTF.

The CDR3 region has the DNA TGTGCCAGCACCGCGGGGGCGAATCAGCCCCAGCATTTT. It specifies CASTAGANQPQHF. The V call is TRBV2, the J call TRBJ1-5; D possibly corresponds to TRBD1 (6 bases). The CDR3 totals 13 residues. V shed 7 bases and J shed 4 bases, with 11 bases lying between them. CDR1 and CDR2 (germline): SNHLY, FYNNEI. Together with reference TRBV2 and TRBJ1-5, the CDR3 gives the full variable domain: EPEVTQTPSHQVTQMGQEVILRCVPISNHLYFYWYRQILGQKVEFLVSFYNNEISEKSEIFDDQFSVERPDGSNFTLKIRSTKLEDSAMYFCASTAGANQPQHFGDGTRLSIL.

The rearrangement links TRBV12-3 or TRBV12-4 to TRBJ2-7, with D possibly being TRBD1 (6 bases). Trimming stripped 5 bases from V and 3 bases from J, with 14 bases between. The CDR3 totals 14 residues. DNA of the CDR3: TGTGCCAGCAGTCGGACAGAGGTGGGCTACGAGCAGTACTTC. This codes for CASSRTEVGYEQYF.